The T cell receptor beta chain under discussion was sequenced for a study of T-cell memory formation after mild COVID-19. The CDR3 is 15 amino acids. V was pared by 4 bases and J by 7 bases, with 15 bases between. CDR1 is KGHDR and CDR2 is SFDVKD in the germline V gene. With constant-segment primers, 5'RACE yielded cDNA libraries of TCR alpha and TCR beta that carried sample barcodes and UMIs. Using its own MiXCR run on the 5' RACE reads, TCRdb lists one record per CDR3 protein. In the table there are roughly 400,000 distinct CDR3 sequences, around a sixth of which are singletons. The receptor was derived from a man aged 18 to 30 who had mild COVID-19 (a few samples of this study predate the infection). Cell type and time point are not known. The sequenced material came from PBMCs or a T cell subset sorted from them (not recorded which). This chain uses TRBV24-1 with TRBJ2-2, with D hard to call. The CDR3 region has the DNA TGTGCCACCAGTGACGGTTCCTACCGTGGCGGGGAGCTGTTTTTT. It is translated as CATSDGSYRGGELFF.